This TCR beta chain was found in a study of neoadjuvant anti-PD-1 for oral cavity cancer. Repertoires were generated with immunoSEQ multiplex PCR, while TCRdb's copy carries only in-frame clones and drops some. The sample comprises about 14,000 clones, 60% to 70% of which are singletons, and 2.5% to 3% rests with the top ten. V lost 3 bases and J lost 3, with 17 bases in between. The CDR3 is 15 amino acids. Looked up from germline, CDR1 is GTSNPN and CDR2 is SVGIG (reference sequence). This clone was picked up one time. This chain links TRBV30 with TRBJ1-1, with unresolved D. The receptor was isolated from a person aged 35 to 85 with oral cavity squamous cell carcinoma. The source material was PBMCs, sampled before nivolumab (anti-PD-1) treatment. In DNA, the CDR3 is TGTGCCTGGAGAGTCTCCGACACAGTGGACACTGAAGCTTTCTTT. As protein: CAWRVSDTVDTEAFF.